This T cell receptor (beta chain) was sequenced during a study of blood T cell repertoires in COVID-19 (dated by TCRdb to 2018 to 2020). About the full investigation: Samples from collaborators originated in the United States, Italy and Spain and spanned both the acute and convalescent phases of COVID-19. A freely available public database, intended as a resource for researchers studying the immune response to SARS-CoV-2, is where the repertoires were released. The sample metadata nearly always contained a de-identified subject ID, COVID-19 status, age in years and sex. The samples were drawn from the first 160 participants of the ongoing ImmuneRACE study and from under 1,500 subjects provided by 6 global collaborators. Subjects who had been exposed to COVID-19, were actively infected with it, or had recovered from it provided the deeply sampled blood TCRbeta repertoires that made up the dataset. Where available, HLA class I and class II types were obtained from metadata supplied by the sample provider rather than from assay-based typing. The prospective study material was composed of cDNA or gDNA derived from T cells, B-cell-depleted T cells, or PBMCs. What the authors observed across the whole study: How much clinical and demographic metadata was included differed by source and by participant, and the metadata was provided uncurated.

About this clone: Its binding antigen is unknown. One base away there is no much larger clone; base qualities are not given.

Inclusive of the bounding cysteine and phenylalanine, the CDR3 is 14 residues long. The retained sequence is limited to the CDR3, 42 bases, with the frame set at the first base. From the germline V gene, CDR1 is MNHEY and CDR2 is SVGEGT. Between the V and J ends, shortened by 3 bases and 8 bases respectively, the junction contains 16 bases. The immunoSEQ Assay, a bias-controlled multiplex PCR, was used to amplify TCRbeta CDR3 regions from genomic DNA. In the original analysis: The number of nucleated cells in each sample was estimated from the amplification of reference gene primers within the assay. Sequence reads were collapsed and filtered to measure the absolute abundance of every unique TCRbeta CDR3 rearrangement. For each sample, productive Simpson clonality was calculated as the square root of Simpson's diversity index across productive rearrangements. TCRdb re-hosts the immuneACCESS table, in-frame sequences only. Its copies lack some clones; in the studies checked, an unresolved V gene accounts for under half of them, and the cause for the rest is not known. Clonal size and the V and J genes are those of that table, whereas D and trimming came from the DNA. Present in this sample are some 200,000 clones, about four fifths of which were seen just once. The ten largest account for about 10% of the sample.

Enrolling through a virtual design, the prospective study's participants ranged in age from roughly 18 to 95 years and lived across roughly 24 United States geographic areas. Cohort assignment in the prospective study relied on participant-reported clinical history from a screening survey and a study questionnaire. Recovered participants in ImmuneRACE Cohort 3 were defined by two consecutive negative NP/OP PCR tests, clearance by a healthcare professional, or resolution of symptoms. In the prospective study, whole blood, serum and a nasopharyngeal or oropharyngeal swab were collected from each participant by mobile phlebotomists. Additional blood draws and questionnaires over an approximately two-month period could optionally be provided by prospective study participants. Before DNA extraction, blood samples from the prospective study were shipped at room temperature or frozen.

Sequenced material: PBMCs or T cells enriched from blood (not recorded which). Recombination linked TRBV6-2 or TRBV6-3 to TRBJ1-2; the D segment cannot be called with confidence. The sequence derives from a man in his forties or fifties who had recovered from COVID-19. The CDR3 is CASSYAGGLRGYTF. The nucleotides are TGTGCCAGCAGTTATGCGGGAGGGCTCCGCGGCTACACCTTC.